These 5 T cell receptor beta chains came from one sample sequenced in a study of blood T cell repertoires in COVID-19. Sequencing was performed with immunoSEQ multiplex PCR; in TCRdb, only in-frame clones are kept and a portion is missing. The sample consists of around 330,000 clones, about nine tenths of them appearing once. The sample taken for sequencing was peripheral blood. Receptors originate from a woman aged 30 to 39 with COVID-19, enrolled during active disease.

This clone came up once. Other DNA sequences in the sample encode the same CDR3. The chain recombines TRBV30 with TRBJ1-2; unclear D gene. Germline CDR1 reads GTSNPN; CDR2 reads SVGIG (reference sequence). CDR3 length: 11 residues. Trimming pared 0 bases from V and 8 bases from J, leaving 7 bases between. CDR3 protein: CAWSVLRGYTF. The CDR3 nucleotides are TGTGCCTGGAGTGTACTCAGGGGCTACACCTTC.

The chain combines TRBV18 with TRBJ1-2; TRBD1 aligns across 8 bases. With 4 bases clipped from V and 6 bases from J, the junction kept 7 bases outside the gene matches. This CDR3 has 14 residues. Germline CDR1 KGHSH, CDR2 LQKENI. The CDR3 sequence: CASSRTTGEDGYTF. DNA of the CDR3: TGTGCCAGCTCACGAACGACAGGGGAGGATGGCTACACCTTC.

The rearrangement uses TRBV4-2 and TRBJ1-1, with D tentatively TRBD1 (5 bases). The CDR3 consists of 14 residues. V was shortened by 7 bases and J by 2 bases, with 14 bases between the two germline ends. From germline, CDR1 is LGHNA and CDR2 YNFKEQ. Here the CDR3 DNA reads TGTGCCAGCACCCCGCGGGACGGCAACACTGAAGCTTTCTTT. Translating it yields CASTPRDGNTEAFF.

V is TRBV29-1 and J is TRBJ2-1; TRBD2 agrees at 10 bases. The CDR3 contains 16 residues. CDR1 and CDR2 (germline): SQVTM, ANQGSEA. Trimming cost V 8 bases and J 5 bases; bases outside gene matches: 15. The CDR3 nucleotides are TGCAGCATGCTCACCCTGGGGCTAGCGGGGGACAATGAGCAGTTCTTC. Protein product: CSMLTLGLAGDNEQFF.

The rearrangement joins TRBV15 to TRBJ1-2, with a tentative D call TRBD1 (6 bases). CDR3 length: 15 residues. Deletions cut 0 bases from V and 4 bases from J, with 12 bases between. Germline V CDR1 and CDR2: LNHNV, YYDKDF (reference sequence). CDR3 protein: CATSREWGPGYGYTF. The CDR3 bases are TGTGCCACCAGCAGAGAATGGGGGCCGGGCTATGGCTACACCTTC. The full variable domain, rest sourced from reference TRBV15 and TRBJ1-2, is DAMVIQNPRYQVTQFGKPVTLSCSQTLNHNVMYWYQQKSSQAPKLLFHYYDKDFNNEADTPDNFQSRRPNTSFCFLDIRSPGLGDTAMYLCATSREWGPGYGYTFGSGTRLTVV.